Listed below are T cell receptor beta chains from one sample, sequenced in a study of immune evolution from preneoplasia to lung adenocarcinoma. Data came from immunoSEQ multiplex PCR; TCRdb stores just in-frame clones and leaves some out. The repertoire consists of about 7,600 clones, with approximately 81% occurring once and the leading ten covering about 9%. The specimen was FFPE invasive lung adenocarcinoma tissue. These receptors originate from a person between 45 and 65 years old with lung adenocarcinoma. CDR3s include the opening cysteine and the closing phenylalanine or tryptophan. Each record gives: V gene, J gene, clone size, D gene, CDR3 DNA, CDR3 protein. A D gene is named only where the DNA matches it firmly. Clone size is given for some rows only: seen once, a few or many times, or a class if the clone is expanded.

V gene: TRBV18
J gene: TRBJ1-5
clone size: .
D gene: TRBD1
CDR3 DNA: TGTGCCAGCTCACCAACGGGACAGGGGCATCAGCCCCAGCATTTT
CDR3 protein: CASSPTGQGHQPQHF

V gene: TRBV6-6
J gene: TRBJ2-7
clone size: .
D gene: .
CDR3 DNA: TGTGCCAGCAGTACCGGGGAGGAGGGGCCCCACGAGCAGTACTTC
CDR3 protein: CASSTGEEGPHEQYF

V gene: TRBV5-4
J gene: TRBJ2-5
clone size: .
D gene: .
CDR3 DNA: TGTGCCAGCAGCTTGGGTTTTGGAGGAATCCAAGAGACCCAGTACTTC
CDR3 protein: CASSLGFGGIQETQYF

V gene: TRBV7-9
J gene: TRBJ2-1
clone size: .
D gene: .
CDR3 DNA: TGTGCCAGCAGCCTCCAACGCAGGGCGCGCGAGCAGTTCTTC
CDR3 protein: CASSLQRRAREQFF

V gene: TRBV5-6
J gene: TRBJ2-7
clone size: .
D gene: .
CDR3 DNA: TGTGCCAGCAGCTTGCTTAACCCGGGCTACGAGCAGTACTTC
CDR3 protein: CASSLLNPGYEQYF

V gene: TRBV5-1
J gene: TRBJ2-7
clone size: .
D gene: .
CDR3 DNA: TGCGCCAGCAGCTTGAACTACCCCTACGAGCAGTACTTC
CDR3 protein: CASSLNYPYEQYF

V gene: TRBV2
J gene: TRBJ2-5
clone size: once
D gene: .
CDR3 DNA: TGTGCCAGCAGGGAGGAAAACAGCCAAGAGACCCAGTACTTC
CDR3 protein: CASREENSQETQYF

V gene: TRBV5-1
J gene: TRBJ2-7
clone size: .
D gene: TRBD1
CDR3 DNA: TGCGCCAGCAGAGCAGGGACAGGGAATTTCTACGAGCAGTACTTC
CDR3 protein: CASRAGTGNFYEQYF

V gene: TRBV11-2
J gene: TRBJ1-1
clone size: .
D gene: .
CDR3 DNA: TGTGCCAGCAGCTTAGCTGGAGTGATGGCTTTCTTT
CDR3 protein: CASSLAGVMAFF

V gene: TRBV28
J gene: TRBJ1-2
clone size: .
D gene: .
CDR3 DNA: TGTGCCAGCAGTTTTAGGTGGGCCTATGGCTACACCTTC
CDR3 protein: CASSFRWAYGYTF

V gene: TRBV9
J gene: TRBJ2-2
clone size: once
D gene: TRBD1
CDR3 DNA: TGTGCCAGCAGCCCTGTCGGGACAGGGGGCTCCGGGGAGCTGTTTTTT
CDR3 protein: CASSPVGTGGSGELFF

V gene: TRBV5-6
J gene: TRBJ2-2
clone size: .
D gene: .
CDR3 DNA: TGTGCCAGCAGCTTGTTGGACCGAAACACCGGGGAGCTGTTTTTT
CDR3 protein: CASSLLDRNTGELFF

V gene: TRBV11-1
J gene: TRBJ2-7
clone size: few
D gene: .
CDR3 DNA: TGTGCCAGCAGCGTTAGTCGGGGTTCCTACGAGCAGTACTTC
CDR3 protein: CASSVSRGSYEQYF

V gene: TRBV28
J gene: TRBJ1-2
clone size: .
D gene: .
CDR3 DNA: TGTGCCAGCACCCCGGGGAACAGACCCCGGAATGGCTACACCTTC
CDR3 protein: CASTPGNRPRNGYTF

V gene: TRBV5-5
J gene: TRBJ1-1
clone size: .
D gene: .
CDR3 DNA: TGTGCCAGCAGCACACAGAGACTCGGGAACACTGAAGCTTTCTTT
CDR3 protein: CASSTQRLGNTEAFF

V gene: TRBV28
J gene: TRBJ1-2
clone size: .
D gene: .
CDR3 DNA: TGTGCCAGCAGTTCAGGTACTAACTATGGCTACACCTTC
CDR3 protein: CASSSGTNYGYTF

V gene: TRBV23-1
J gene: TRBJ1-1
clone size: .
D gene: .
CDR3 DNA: TGCGCCAGCAGTCAATCGGTGGCCGGGCAAAAACGCCTCATGAACACTGAAGCTTTCTTT
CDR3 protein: CASSQSVAGQKRLMNTEAFF

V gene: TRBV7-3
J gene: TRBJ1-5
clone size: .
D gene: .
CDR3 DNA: TGTGCCAGCAGCTCCCAGGTAGATCAGCCCCAGCATTTT
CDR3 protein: CASSSQVDQPQHF

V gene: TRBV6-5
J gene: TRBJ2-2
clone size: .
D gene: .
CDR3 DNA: TGTGCCAGCAGTTTCTCGGTCCTTCTTAACACCGGGGAGCTGTTTTTT
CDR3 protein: CASSFSVLLNTGELFF

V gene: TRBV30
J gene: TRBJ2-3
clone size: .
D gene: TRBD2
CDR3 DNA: TGTGCCTGGAGTGGTAGCGGGAGGGCGGGAAATACGCAGTATTTT
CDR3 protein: CAWSGSGRAGNTQYF

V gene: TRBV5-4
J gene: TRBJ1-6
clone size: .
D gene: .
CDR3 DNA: TGTGCCAGCAGCTTGTCGGGGAATAATTCACCCCTCCACTTT
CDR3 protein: CASSLSGNNSPLHF

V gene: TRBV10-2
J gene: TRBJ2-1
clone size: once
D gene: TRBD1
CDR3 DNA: TGCGCCAGCAGTGAGGGGACAGGCGGTGAGCAGTTCTTC
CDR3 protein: CASSEGTGGEQFF

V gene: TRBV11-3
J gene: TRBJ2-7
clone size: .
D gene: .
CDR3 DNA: TGTGCCAGCAGCCCCGGGACGACCTCGGGGGAGCAGTACTTC
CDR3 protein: CASSPGTTSGEQYF

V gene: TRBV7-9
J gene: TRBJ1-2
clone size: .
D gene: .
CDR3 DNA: TGTGCCAGCAACTTAGATCCCCAGATCCGCTATGGCTACACCTTC
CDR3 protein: CASNLDPQIRYGYTF

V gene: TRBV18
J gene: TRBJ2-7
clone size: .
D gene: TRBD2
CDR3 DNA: TGTGCCAGCTCACCACCGGGGGGAGGGACCTACGAGCAGTACTTC
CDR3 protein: CASSPPGGGTYEQYF

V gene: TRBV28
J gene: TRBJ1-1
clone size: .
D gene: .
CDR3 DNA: TGTGCCAGCAGTTCGCATGTTATGAACACTGAAGCTTTCTTT
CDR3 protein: CASSSHVMNTEAFF

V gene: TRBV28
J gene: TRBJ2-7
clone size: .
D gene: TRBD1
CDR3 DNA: TGTGCCAGCAGTCGGACAGGGAACTACGAGCAGTACTTC
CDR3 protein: CASSRTGNYEQYF

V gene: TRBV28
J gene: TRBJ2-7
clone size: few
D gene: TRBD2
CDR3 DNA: TGTGCCAGCAGCCTTAGCGGGAGTGGCCACGAGCAGTACTTC
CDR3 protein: CASSLSGSGHEQYF

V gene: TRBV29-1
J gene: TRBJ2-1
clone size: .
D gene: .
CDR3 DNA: TGCAGCGTTGCCACAGGCGTAGGGGTTGGTGAGCAGTTCTTC
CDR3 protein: CSVATGVGVGEQFF

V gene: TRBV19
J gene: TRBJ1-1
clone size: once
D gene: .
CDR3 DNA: TGTGCCAGTAGGACCGGGACGGCGAACACTGAAGCTTTCTTT
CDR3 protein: CASRTGTANTEAFF

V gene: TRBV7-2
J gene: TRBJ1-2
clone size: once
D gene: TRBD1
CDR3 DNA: TGTGCCAGCAGCCCCGGGGGGACAGCGTATGGCTACACCTTC
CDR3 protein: CASSPGGTAYGYTF

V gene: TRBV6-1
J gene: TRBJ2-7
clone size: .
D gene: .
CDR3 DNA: TGTGCCAGCAGTGACAGGGGCTCCTACGAGCAGTACTTC
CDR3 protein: CASSDRGSYEQYF

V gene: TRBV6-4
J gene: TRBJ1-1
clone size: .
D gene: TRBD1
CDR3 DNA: TGTGCCAGCAGTGACGGACAGGGGGCGCGGGTGGCCACTGAAGCTTTCTTT
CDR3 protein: CASSDGQGARVATEAFF

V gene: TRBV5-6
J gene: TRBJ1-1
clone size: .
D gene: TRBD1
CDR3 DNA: TGTGCCAGCAGCTTCGGGACAGCGAAGGACACTGAAACTTTCTTT
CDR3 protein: CASSFGTAKDTETFF

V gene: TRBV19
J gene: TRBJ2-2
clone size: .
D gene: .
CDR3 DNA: TGTGCCAGTAAGAGGGCATCGGCAGTGAACACCGGGGAGCTGTTTTTT
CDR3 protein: CASKRASAVNTGELFF

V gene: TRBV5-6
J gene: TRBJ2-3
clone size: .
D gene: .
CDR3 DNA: TGTGCCAGCAGCTTTGTCGACCGACAGGCGGGAGATACGCAGTATTTT
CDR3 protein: CASSFVDRQAGDTQYF

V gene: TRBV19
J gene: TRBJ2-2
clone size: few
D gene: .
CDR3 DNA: TGTGCCAGTAGACGAGGGGTTGACGGGGAGCTGTTTTTT
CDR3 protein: CASRRGVDGELFF

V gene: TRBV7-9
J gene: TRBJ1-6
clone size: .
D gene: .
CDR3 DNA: TGTGCCAGCAGCTTACTGGAGGGGAGGGGACGCCTCCACTTT
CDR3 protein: CASSLLEGRGRLHF

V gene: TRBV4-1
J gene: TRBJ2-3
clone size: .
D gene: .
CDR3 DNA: TGCGCCAGCAGCCAGCCCGGGACAAAGAGGACCACAGATACGCAGTATTTT
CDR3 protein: CASSQPGTKRTTDTQYF